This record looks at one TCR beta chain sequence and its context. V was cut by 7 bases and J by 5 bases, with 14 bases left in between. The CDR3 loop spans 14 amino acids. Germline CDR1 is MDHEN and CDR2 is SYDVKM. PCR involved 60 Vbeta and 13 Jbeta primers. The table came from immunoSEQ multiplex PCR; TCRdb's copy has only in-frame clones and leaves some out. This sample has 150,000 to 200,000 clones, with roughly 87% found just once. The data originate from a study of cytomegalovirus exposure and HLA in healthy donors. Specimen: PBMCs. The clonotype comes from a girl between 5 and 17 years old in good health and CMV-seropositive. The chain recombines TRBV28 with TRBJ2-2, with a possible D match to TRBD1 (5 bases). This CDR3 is CASMKGDGTGELFF. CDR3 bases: TGTGCCAGCATGAAAGGGGATGGGACCGGGGAGCTGTTTTTT.